Shown below are 20 T cell receptor beta chains from a single sample sequenced in a study of shared clonotypes between healthy human individuals. It was CD45RO-negative cells, positively selected for CCR7, that made up naive CD8 cells, with terminally differentiated effector memory CD45RA+ cells excluded. The repertoire was sequenced with immunoSEQ multiplex PCR; TCRdb's copy has only in-frame clones and lacks some. The sample yields about 680,000 clones, about 92% seen once. Sequenced material: naive CD8+ T cells sorted from blood. The receptors here all came from a man aged 25-40 years in good health.

The chain uses TRBV29-1 and TRBJ2-7; D remains unclear. Per germline, CDR1 SQVTM and CDR2 ANQGSEA. There are 12 residues in the CDR3. For the CDR3, the DNA is TGCAGTGCCCGAGGAGCCGGTTACGAGCAGTACTTC. The encoded protein is CSARGAGYEQYF.

The chain recombines TRBV28 with TRBJ2-5; 7 positions agree with TRBD1. The CDR3 runs to 12 residues. With V trimmed by 5 bases and J by 13 bases, 10 bases remained unmatched. The V gene's germline CDR1 is MDHEN and CDR2 SYDVKM. This CDR3 reads CASSPPDRDRYF. The DNA of the CDR3 is TGTGCCAGCAGTCCCCCCGACAGGGATCGGTACTTC.

This chain uses TRBV7-9 with TRBJ2-1; 10 bases map to TRBD2. The V gene end was trimmed by 5 bases and the J gene end by 7 bases; junction bases not matched to a gene: 5. Germline CDR1 reads SEHNR; CDR2 reads FQNEAQ (reference sequence). The CDR3 runs 14 residues. The CDR3 nucleotides are TGTGCCAGCAGCGCACCGGGACTAGCGAATGAGCAGTTCTTC. This encodes CASSAPGLANEQFF. The whole variable domain, filled in from reference TRBV7-9 and TRBJ2-1, reads DTGVSQNPRHKITKRGQNVTFRCDPISEHNRLYWYRQTLGQGPEFLTYFQNEAQLEKSRLLSDRFSAERPKGSFSTLEIQRTEQGDSAMYLCASSAPGLANEQFFGPGTRLTVL.

The rearrangement joins TRBV13 to TRBJ2-2, with 8 bases aligning to TRBD1. This CDR3 spans 15 amino acids. Germline V gene lookup returns CDR1 PRHDT and CDR2 FYEKMQ (reference sequence). V trimming: 5 bases; J trimming: 9 bases; junction bases outside the gene matches: 11. CDR3 loop: CASSQGTGVSRELFF. DNA for the CDR3: TGTGCCAGCAGCCAAGGGACAGGTGTTTCGAGGGAGCTGTTTTTT.

Details on this clone: At the DNA level, this CDR3 is encoded by other sequences in the same sample as well. The chain links TRBV2 to TRBJ2-7; D call uncertain. With 4 bases removed from V and 3 bases from J, the gap between germline ends came to 7 bases. Germline V lookup: CDR1 SNHLY, CDR2 FYNNEI. The length of the CDR3 is 12 residues. The CDR3 DNA reads as TGTGCCAGCAGTGGCAGGCGCTACGAGCAGTACTTC. Encoded protein: CASSGRRYEQYF.

The J gene is TRBJ1-5, the V gene TRBV2; no clear D. V was trimmed by 2 bases and J by 7 bases, leaving 12 bases between them. Germline lookup yields CDR1 SNHLY and CDR2 FYNNEI. The CDR3 runs 14 residues. In DNA form, the CDR3 reads TGTGCCAGCAGTGAATATACCCGGGAGCAGCCCCAGCATTTT. The encoded protein is CASSEYTREQPQHF.

The chain is built from TRBV7-9 and TRBJ2-2, with D hard to call. The CDR3 totals 14 residues. Germline CDR1 and CDR2: SEHNR and FQNEAQ (reference sequence). Trimming took 4 bases from V and 2 from J, leaving 8 bases between them. The CDR3 spells CASSYAPNTGELFF. The CDR3 DNA sequence: TGTGCCAGCAGCTACGCCCCAAACACCGGGGAGCTGTTTTTT. Filled out from reference TRBV7-9 and TRBJ2-2, the complete variable domain reads DTGVSQNPRHKITKRGQNVTFRCDPISEHNRLYWYRQTLGQGPEFLTYFQNEAQLEKSRLLSDRFSAERPKGSFSTLEIQRTEQGDSAMYLCASSYAPNTGELFFGEGSRLTVL.

The chain has TRBV28 and TRBJ1-4, with D perhaps TRBD1 (5 bases). The CDR3 length is 15 residues. CDR1 MDHEN and CDR2 SYDVKM come from the germline V gene. V was clipped by 2 bases and J by 6 bases, with 13 bases between them. The DNA for the CDR3 is TGTGCCAGCAGTTTAACACGACGAGGGGATGAAAAACTGTTTTTT. Translation gives CASSLTRRGDEKLFF.

The J gene is TRBJ2-7, the V gene TRBV29-1, with D unclear. V shed 5 bases and J shed 1 base, with 9 bases lying between them. Germline CDR1 is SQVTM and CDR2 is ANQGSEA. CDR3 size: 12 residues. DNA for the CDR3: TGCAGCGTTAGCGAACAATCCTACGAGCAGTACTTC. Its translation: CSVSEQSYEQYF.

The rearrangement links TRBV7-9 to TRBJ2-5; unclear D gene. The CDR3 is 14 residues long. The germline V gene encodes CDR1 SEHNR and CDR2 FQNEAQ (reference sequence). The ends were cut back, 7 bases at V and 1 base at J, with 13 bases in the middle. The CDR3 DNA reads as TGTGCCAGCACTTTCCAGTGGGGCCAAGAGACCCAGTACTTC. Translated: CASTFQWGQETQYF.

The rearrangement links TRBV19 to TRBJ2-7, with TRBD1 identical over 7 bases. Germline assignment: CDR1 LNHDA and CDR2 SQIVND (reference sequence). The J segment lost 6 bases and the V segment lost 7 bases, leaving 12 bases of the junction unmatched. This CDR3 spans 14 amino acids. The DNA of the CDR3 is TGTGCCAGTAACCCCAGGGGGTTAAGCGGCGAGCAGTACTTC. This sequence encodes CASNPRGLSGEQYF. Together with reference TRBV19 and TRBJ2-7, the CDR3 gives the full variable domain: DGGITQSPKYLFRKEGQNVTLSCEQNLNHDAMYWYRQDPGQGLRLIYYSQIVNDFQKGDIAEGYSVSREKKESFPLTVTSAQKNPTAFYLCASNPRGLSGEQYFGPGTRLTVT.

The chain uses TRBV4-3 and TRBJ2-7, with TRBD1 matching over 9 bases. Germline CDR1 LGHNA, CDR2 YSLEER. The CDR3 sequence is 15 residues long. The junction had 8 bases not matched to a gene; V was cut back by 4 bases and J by 4 bases. CDR3 DNA sequence: TGCGCCAGCAGCCTCCAGGGACAGGGCGTTTACGAGCAGTACTTC. Translated: CASSLQGQGVYEQYF.

V gene TRBV7-6 combines with J gene TRBJ2-2; D is undetermined. The CDR3 is 14 residues long. Germline CDR1 is SGHVS and CDR2 is FNYEAQ. V lost 5 bases and J lost 7, with 14 bases in between. The CDR3 bases are TGTGCCAGCAGCCCTTCTCCCGTGGGCGGGGAGCTGTTTTTT. Translating it yields CASSPSPVGGELFF.

The rearrangement links TRBV28 to TRBJ2-7, with D unresolved. Between the trimmed V and J ends, which lost 2 bases and 4 bases, there was a span of 12 bases. This CDR3 comprises 14 residues. Germline lookup yields CDR1 MDHEN and CDR2 SYDVKM. CDR3 in DNA: TGTGCCAGCAGTTTACTAGGTATCGATTACGAGCAGTACTTC. It is translated as CASSLLGIDYEQYF.

Details on this clone: A read error may produce the germline difference seen at one junction end. The chain recombines TRBV4-1 with TRBJ2-3; TRBD1 matches at 7 bases. CDR1 MGHRA and CDR2 YSYEKL come from the germline V gene. There are 15 residues in the CDR3. The CDR3 loop reads CASSQSTGSKDTQYF. For the CDR3, the DNA is TGCGCCAGCAGCCAATCGACAGGGAGCAAAGATACGCAGTATTTT.

As for this clone: Other DNA sequences from this sample encode an identical CDR3 as well. This rearrangement joins TRBV7-9 to TRBJ2-7; maybe TRBD2 (6 bases). Germline assignment: CDR1 SEHNR and CDR2 FQNEAQ (reference sequence). The CDR3 spans 14 residues. V was shortened by 5 bases and J by 2 bases, with 13 bases between the two germline ends. The CDR3 loop is CASSTSGTPYEQYF. DNA for the CDR3: TGTGCCAGCAGCACCTCCGGGACTCCCTACGAGCAGTACTTC.

The chain couples TRBV29-1 to TRBJ2-5; possible D gene TRBD2, 6 bases. This CDR3 region has 12 residues. V shed 5 bases and J shed 2 bases, with 9 bases lying between them. Germline V gene lookup returns CDR1 SQVTM and CDR2 ANQGSEA. CDR3 protein: CSVWDLQETQYF. For the CDR3, the DNA is TGCAGCGTTTGGGACTTACAAGAGACCCAGTACTTC.

The chain recombines TRBV6-6 with TRBJ2-1; a weak D match, TRBD1 (6 bases). Germline assignment: CDR1 MNHNY and CDR2 SVGAGI (reference sequence). This CDR3 spans 12 amino acids. Between the trimmed V and J ends, which lost 6 bases and 15 bases, there was a span of 18 bases. The CDR3 loop reads CASSHLRDTWFF. The CDR3 DNA reads TGTGCCAGCAGCCATCTCCGGGACACCTGGTTCTTC.

J is TRBJ2-3 and V is TRBV5-6; D might be TRBD2 (5 bases). From germline, CDR1 is SGHDT and CDR2 YYEEEE. Trimming shortened V by 4 bases and J by 1 base, and 7 bases separated the two germline ends. The length of the CDR3 is 13 residues. The chain's CDR3 is CASSVSGTDTQYF. CDR3 nucleotide sequence: TGTGCCAGCAGCGTTAGCGGCACAGATACGCAGTATTTT. Together with reference TRBV5-6 and TRBJ2-3, the CDR3 gives the full variable domain: DAGVTQSPTHLIKTRGQQVTLRCSPKSGHDTVSWYQQALGQGPQFIFQYYEEEERQRGNFPDRFSGHQFPNYSSELNVNALLLGDSALYLCASSVSGTDTQYFGPGTRLTVL.

The V gene is TRBV11-2, the J gene TRBJ2-5, with TRBD2 as a possible D gene (7 bases). Germline V lookup: CDR1 SGHAT, CDR2 FQNNGV. Trimming left V 8 bases short and J 5 bases short, with 24 bases between. There are 16 residues in the CDR3. CDR3 amino acids: CASRGASEGFGETQYF. CDR3 bases: TGTGCCAGCCGGGGGGCTAGCGAGGGGTTTGGGGAGACCCAGTACTTC.